A selection of T cell receptor beta chains follows, all from one sample in a study of T cell repertoires in cytomegalovirus infection. A single record per CDR3 protein comes from TCRdb applying MiXCR to the reads. The repertoire includes more than 500,000 distinct CDR3 sequences, approximately 17% of them detected once, and roughly a quarter sits in the top ten. Sequenced material: CD8+ T cells from PBMCs. These receptors came from a human donor in good health (CMV status not recorded). Some clones in this sample may be carry-over from other donors' samples. Both conserved end residues are part of each CDR3. The order of the fields is clone size, V gene, J gene, D gene, CDR3 protein, CDR3 DNA. A D gene is named only where the DNA matches it firmly. The size of a clone is reported for some rows only, either as once, few or many, or as a class for expanded clones.

clone_size: NA; v_call: TRBV7-9; j_call: TRBJ2-7; d_call: NA; cdr3_aa: CASSLVGGVLTYEQYF; cdr3_nt: TGTGCCAGCAGCTTGGTGGGGGGAGTACTGACTTACGAGCAGTACTTC
clone_size: NA; v_call: TRBV28; j_call: TRBJ1-4; d_call: NA; cdr3_aa: CASSPSGRLNEKLFF; cdr3_nt: TGTGCCAGCAGTCCCTCGGGACGGCTTAATGAAAAACTGTTTTTT
clone_size: few; v_call: TRBV27; j_call: TRBJ1-3; d_call: TRBD1; cdr3_aa: CASSSTGVFSGNTIYF; cdr3_nt: TGTGCCAGCAGTTCGACAGGGGTCTTCTCTGGAAACACCATATATTTT
clone_size: NA; v_call: TRBV6-6; j_call: TRBJ1-5; d_call: NA; cdr3_aa: CASSEMGHPTSNQPQHF; cdr3_nt: TGTGCCAGCAGTGAAATGGGACACCCTACAAGCAATCAGCCCCAGCATTTT
clone_size: many; v_call: TRBV5-1; j_call: TRBJ1-6; d_call: NA; cdr3_aa: CASSSAEGNLPLHF; cdr3_nt: TGCGCCAGCAGTTCCGCGGAGGGGAACCTTCCCCTCCACTTT
clone_size: NA; v_call: TRBV2; j_call: TRBJ2-5; d_call: NA; cdr3_aa: CASRAGQTQETQYF; cdr3_nt: TGTGCCAGCAGAGCTGGACAGACCCAAGAGACCCAGTACTTC
clone_size: once; v_call: TRBV12-3/TRBV12-4; j_call: TRBJ1-2; d_call: NA; cdr3_aa: CASSEGIGYTF; cdr3_nt: TGTGCCAGCAGCGAAGGGATTGGCTACACCTTC
clone_size: many; v_call: TRBV12-3/TRBV12-4; j_call: TRBJ2-1; d_call: TRBD2; cdr3_aa: CASSPGTSGLLEQFF; cdr3_nt: TGTGCCAGCAGTCCCGGGACTAGCGGGCTCCTAGAGCAGTTCTTC
clone_size: many; v_call: TRBV10-3; j_call: TRBJ2-1; d_call: NA; cdr3_aa: CAISDDEGPSYNEQFF; cdr3_nt: TGTGCCATCAGTGATGACGAGGGGCCATCCTACAATGAGCAGTTCTTC
clone_size: many; v_call: TRBV6-1; j_call: TRBJ2-7; d_call: NA; cdr3_aa: CASSETGLYEQYF; cdr3_nt: TGTGCCAGCAGCGAAACCGGGCTCTACGAGCAGTACTTC
clone_size: once; v_call: TRBV12-3/TRBV12-4; j_call: TRBJ1-6; d_call: NA; cdr3_aa: CASSLTPAGSPLHF; cdr3_nt: TGTGCCAGCAGTTTAACCCCCGCTGGGTCACCCCTCCACTTT
clone_size: NA; v_call: TRBV13; j_call: TRBJ1-5; d_call: TRBD1; cdr3_aa: CASSSGQRGQPQHF; cdr3_nt: TGTGCCAGCAGCTCGGGACAGCGAGGCCAGCCCCAGCATTTT
clone_size: many; v_call: TRBV7-3; j_call: TRBJ2-2; d_call: TRBD2; cdr3_aa: CASSLTGLAGGPGTGELFF; cdr3_nt: TGTGCCAGCAGCTTAACGGGACTAGCGGGAGGGCCCGGCACCGGGGAGCTGTTTTTT
clone_size: many; v_call: TRBV10-3; j_call: TRBJ2-1; d_call: TRBD2; cdr3_aa: CATQDGTTSSYNEQFF; cdr3_nt: TGTGCCACCCAAGACGGGACTACAAGCTCCTACAATGAGCAGTTCTTC
clone_size: many; v_call: TRBV24-1; j_call: TRBJ2-3; d_call: NA; cdr3_aa: CATSDRDGSSTDTQYF; cdr3_nt: TGTGCCACCAGTGATAGGGACGGATCTAGCACAGATACGCAGTATTTT
clone_size: many; v_call: TRBV6-5; j_call: TRBJ1-1; d_call: NA; cdr3_aa: CASTSGDLAFF; cdr3_nt: TGTGCCAGCACCTCAGGGGACCTAGCTTTCTTT
clone_size: NA; v_call: TRBV7-8; j_call: TRBJ2-7; d_call: TRBD1; cdr3_aa: CASTGTGTGGSYEQYF; cdr3_nt: TGTGCCAGCACCGGGACCGGGACAGGGGGTTCCTACGAGCAGTACTTC
clone_size: many; v_call: TRBV7-2; j_call: TRBJ2-2; d_call: TRBD2; cdr3_aa: CASSVLAGGTGELFF; cdr3_nt: TGTGCCAGCAGCGTCCTAGCGGGAGGGACCGGGGAGCTGTTTTTT
clone_size: NA; v_call: TRBV11-2; j_call: TRBJ2-1; d_call: TRBD2; cdr3_aa: CASSLRSSGRAIFEEPFF; cdr3_nt: TGTGCAAGCAGCTTACGGTCTAGCGGGAGGGCTATCTTTGAGGAGCCGTTCTTC
clone_size: NA; v_call: TRBV29-1; j_call: TRBJ1-1; d_call: NA; cdr3_aa: CSVPRRMNTEAFF; cdr3_nt: TGCAGCGTACCGCGCAGGATGAACACTGAAGCTTTCTTT
clone_size: many; v_call: TRBV7-8; j_call: TRBJ2-3; d_call: NA; cdr3_aa: CASSLGAQGPIADTQYF; cdr3_nt: TGTGCCAGCAGCTTAGGAGCGCAGGGCCCAATAGCAGATACGCAGTATTTT
clone_size: many; v_call: TRBV2; j_call: TRBJ2-7; d_call: NA; cdr3_aa: CASSDRTAHYEQYF; cdr3_nt: TGTGCCAGCAGTGATAGGACAGCCCACTACGAGCAGTACTTC
clone_size: few; v_call: TRBV5-4; j_call: TRBJ2-7; d_call: NA; cdr3_aa: CASSSGTTVHEQYF; cdr3_nt: TGTGCCAGCAGCTCCGGGACAACAGTCCACGAGCAGTACTTC
clone_size: many; v_call: TRBV6-2/TRBV6-3; j_call: TRBJ2-5; d_call: TRBD1; cdr3_aa: CASSYLGAPRDSFQETQYF; cdr3_nt: TGTGCCAGCAGTTACCTTGGGGCACCCAGGGACAGCTTCCAAGAGACCCAGTACTTC
clone_size: NA; v_call: TRBV12-3/TRBV12-4; j_call: TRBJ2-5; d_call: NA; cdr3_aa: CASSFLLEIQYF; cdr3_nt: TGTGCCAGCAGTTTCCTCCTGGAGATTCAGTACTTC
clone_size: many; v_call: TRBV10-3; j_call: TRBJ2-1; d_call: NA; cdr3_aa: CAISESGSSYNEQFF; cdr3_nt: TGTGCCATCAGTGAGTCTGGTTCCTCCTACAATGAGCAGTTCTTC
clone_size: few; v_call: TRBV9; j_call: TRBJ1-2; d_call: NA; cdr3_aa: CASSPEGGNWKGYTF; cdr3_nt: TGTGCCAGCAGCCCAGAGGGGGGAAATTGGAAAGGCTACACCTTC
clone_size: NA; v_call: TRBV3-1; j_call: TRBJ1-2; d_call: TRBD1; cdr3_aa: CASRSRTGGFNYGYTF; cdr3_nt: TGTGCCAGCAGGTCTAGGACAGGGGGCTTTAACTATGGCTACACCTTC
clone_size: NA; v_call: TRBV28; j_call: TRBJ2-3; d_call: NA; cdr3_aa: CASGDRTDTQYF; cdr3_nt: TGTGCCAGCGGGGACCGCACAGATACGCAGTATTTT
clone_size: many; v_call: TRBV7-9; j_call: TRBJ2-7; d_call: TRBD1; cdr3_aa: CASSSSGDRGPGYEQYF; cdr3_nt: TGTGCCAGCAGCTCCTCCGGGGACAGGGGGCCAGGTTACGAGCAGTACTTC
clone_size: once; v_call: TRBV6-4; j_call: TRBJ2-1; d_call: NA; cdr3_aa: CASSTTAGGRNEQFF; cdr3_nt: TGTGCCAGCAGTACCACGGCGGGCGGTAGGAATGAGCAGTTCTTC
clone_size: NA; v_call: TRBV20-1; j_call: TRBJ2-1; d_call: TRBD2; cdr3_aa: CSASSLTSGGVSEQFF; cdr3_nt: TGCAGTGCTAGTTCCCTCACTAGCGGGGGGGTTAGTGAGCAGTTCTTC
clone_size: few; v_call: TRBV28; j_call: TRBJ2-5; d_call: TRBD1; cdr3_aa: CASRRTGGSQETQYF; cdr3_nt: TGTGCCAGCCGGAGGACAGGGGGCTCCCAAGAGACCCAGTACTTC
clone_size: few; v_call: TRBV2; j_call: TRBJ1-3; d_call: NA; cdr3_aa: CASTGTGTGNTIYF; cdr3_nt: TGTGCCAGCACCGGAACAGGGACTGGAAACACCATATATTTT
clone_size: many; v_call: TRBV7-8; j_call: TRBJ2-1; d_call: TRBD2; cdr3_aa: CASSLAGLAGNEQFF; cdr3_nt: TGTGCCAGCAGCTTAGCGGGGCTAGCGGGGAATGAGCAGTTCTTC